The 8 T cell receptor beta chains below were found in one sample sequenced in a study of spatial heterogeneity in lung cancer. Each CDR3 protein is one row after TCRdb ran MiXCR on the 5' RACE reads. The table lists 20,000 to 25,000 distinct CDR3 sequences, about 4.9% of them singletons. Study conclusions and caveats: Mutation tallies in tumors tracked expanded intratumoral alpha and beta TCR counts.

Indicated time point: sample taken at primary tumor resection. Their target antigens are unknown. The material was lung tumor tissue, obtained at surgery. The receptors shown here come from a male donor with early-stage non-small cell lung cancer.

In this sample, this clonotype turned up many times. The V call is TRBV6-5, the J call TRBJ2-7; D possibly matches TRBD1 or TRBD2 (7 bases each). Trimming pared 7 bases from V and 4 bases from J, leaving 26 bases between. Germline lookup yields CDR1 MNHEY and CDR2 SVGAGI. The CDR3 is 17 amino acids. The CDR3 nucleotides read TGTGCCAGCACCCGGAGCGGGACAGCTGGGGGATCTTACGAGCAGTACTTC. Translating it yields CASTRSGTAGGSYEQYF.

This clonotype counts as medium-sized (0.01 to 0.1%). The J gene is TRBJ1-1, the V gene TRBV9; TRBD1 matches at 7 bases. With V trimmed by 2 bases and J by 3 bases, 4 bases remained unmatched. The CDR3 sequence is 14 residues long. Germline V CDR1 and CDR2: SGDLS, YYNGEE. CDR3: CASSVQGEYTEAFF. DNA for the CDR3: TGTGCCAGCAGCGTTCAGGGGGAGTACACTGAAGCTTTCTTT. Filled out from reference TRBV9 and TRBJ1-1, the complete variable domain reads DSGVTQTPKHLITATGQRVTLRCSPRSGDLSVYWYQQSLDQGLQFLIQYYNGEERAKGNILERFSAQQFPDLHSELNLSSLELGDSALYFCASSVQGEYTEAFFGQGTRLTVV.

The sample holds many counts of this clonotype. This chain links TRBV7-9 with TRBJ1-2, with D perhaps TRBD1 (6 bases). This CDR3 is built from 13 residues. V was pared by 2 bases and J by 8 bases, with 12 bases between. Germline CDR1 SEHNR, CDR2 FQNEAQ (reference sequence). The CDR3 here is CASSLTQGRGYTF. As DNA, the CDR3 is TGTGCCAGCAGCTTAACGCAGGGGCGAGGCTACACCTTC.

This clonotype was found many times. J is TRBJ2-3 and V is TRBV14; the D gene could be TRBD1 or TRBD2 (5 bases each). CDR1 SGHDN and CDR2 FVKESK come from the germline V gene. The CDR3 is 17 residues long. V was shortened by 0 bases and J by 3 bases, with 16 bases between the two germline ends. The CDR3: CASSQEPGTQPTDTQYF. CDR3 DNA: TGTGCCAGCAGCCAAGAACCCGGGACCCAACCGACAGATACGCAGTATTTT.

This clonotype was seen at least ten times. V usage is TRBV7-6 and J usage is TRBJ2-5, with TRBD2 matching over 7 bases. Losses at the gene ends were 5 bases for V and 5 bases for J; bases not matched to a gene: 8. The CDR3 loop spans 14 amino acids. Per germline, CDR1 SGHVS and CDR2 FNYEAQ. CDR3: CASSETQGGETQYF. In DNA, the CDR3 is TGTGCCAGCAGCGAGACCCAGGGAGGGGAGACCCAGTACTTC.

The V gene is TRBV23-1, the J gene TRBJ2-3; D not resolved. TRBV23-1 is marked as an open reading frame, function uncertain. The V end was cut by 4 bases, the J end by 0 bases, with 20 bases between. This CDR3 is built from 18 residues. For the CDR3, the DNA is TGCGCCAGCAGTCCCTTGATTGCGAATATCTCTAGCACAGATACGCAGTATTTT. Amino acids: CASSPLIANISSTDTQYF.

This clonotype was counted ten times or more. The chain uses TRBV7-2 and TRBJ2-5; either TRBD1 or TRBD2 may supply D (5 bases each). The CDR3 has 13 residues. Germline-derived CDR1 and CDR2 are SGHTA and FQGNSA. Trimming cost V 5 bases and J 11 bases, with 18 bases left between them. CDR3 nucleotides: TGTGCCAGCAGCCCCCAAAGGGACCGTTTTCAGTACTTC. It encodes CASSPQRDRFQYF.

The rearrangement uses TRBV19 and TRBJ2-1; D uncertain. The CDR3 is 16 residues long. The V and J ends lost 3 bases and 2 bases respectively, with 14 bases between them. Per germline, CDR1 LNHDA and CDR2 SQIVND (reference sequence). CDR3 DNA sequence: TGTGCCAGTAGTATGGGCGGCAATGCCCCCTACAATGAGCAGTTCTTC. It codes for CASSMGGNAPYNEQFF.